What follows describes a single T cell receptor beta chain. This clonotype was seen at least ten times. Its recognized antigen is unknown. No base qualities exist here, and no much larger clone lies one base off it. The sample is drawn from a study of blood T cells in healthy people across ages (dated by TCRdb to between 2015 and 2016). At the level of the whole study: In model experiments, template switching captured about one uniquely barcoded TCR beta cDNA molecule for every two T cells. Age-related changes in TCR beta repertoire diversity were measured in the study by deep sequencing normalized with unique cDNA molecular identifiers. The donors were split into four age groups: young (average 16 years), middle-aged (39), aged (approximately 59) and long-lived (about 74). To avoid experimental bias, donors of different ages were spread randomly across the sequencing lanes. For two donors (one aged 18 to 29 and one aged 80 or older), the study analyzed two additional independent replicas of 1 million unique cDNA reads from the same blood draw.

The donors were roughly 39 Caucasian individuals from Russia, aged 6 to 90 years, who were systemically healthy. Each donor gave approximately 9.3 milliliters of peripheral blood, collected into EDTA-treated Vacutainer tubes. Ficoll-Paque density-gradient centrifugation was used to isolate PBMCs, with at least 6.5 million per sample. Trizol reagent was used to extract total RNA from PBMCs, with at least 6 micrograms per sample. The percentages of naive CD45RAhigh/CD27high T cells were determined by flow cytometry on a PBMC aliquot from every donor. The library was prepared using 5' RACE. TCRdb names Illumina HiSeq 2500 as the instrument used. A second roughly 7 to 11 cycle PCR used a sample-barcoded 5' primer and a J-beta primer mix. A template-switch 5' adaptor carrying 12 random nucleotides introduced a unique molecular identifier onto each TCR beta cDNA molecule. Each sample yielded at least 3 million CDR3-containing paired-end reads. First-strand cDNA was synthesized from all RNA with the Mint cDNA synthesis kit, primed by a TRBC-specific oligonucleotide. All cDNA was treated with uracil-DNA glycosylase and then went through a first 18-cycle PCR with the universal primers M1SS and BC2_uni_R. Regarding the original processing steps: For normalization, 1 million high-quality reads, each with a distinct molecular identifier, were randomly selected from each sample. Instead of being binned into consensus sequences, reads with shared molecular identifiers were discarded. CDR3 identification, clonotype clustering and error correction used MiTCR with a Q25 quality threshold and the strictest error-elimination algorithm. Lower-bound total TCR beta diversity was estimated with a nonparametric unseen species model using Euler transformation. The public reads were run again by TCRdb, first through fastp at Q25 and then through MiXCR, and only productive beta chains were kept. For every CDR3 protein sequence, its rows merge into one entry that carries the most common genes and DNA. TCRdb assigned the V and J calls; the authors' analysis was not used. For this sample there are 850,000 or so distinct CDR3 sequences; around 28% appear just once. Roughly 17% of the sample rests with the top ten.

From a lookup of the germline V gene (reference sequence), CDR1 and CDR2 are LGHDT and YNNKEL. From cysteine to phenylalanine, the CDR3 is 17 amino acids long. The only DNA kept is the CDR3, 51 bases in frame from the first base. Trimming takes 2 bases from V and 8 bases from J, and the germline ends sit 24 bases apart. Overall results and qualifications from the work: Because donor CMV infection status was unknown, age-related changes in expanded clonotypes were potentially confounded. Estimates of total diversity based on one million sequenced T cells were considered lower bounds and underestimates. As age increased, observed TCR beta diversity per million T cells dropped in a roughly linear way, and a significant reduction was already evident by age 40. The long-lived group showed more naive CD4+ T cells, fewer expanded clones and increased TCR diversity than the aged group, suggesting age selection. The percentage of naive T cells measured by flow cytometry correlated strongly with observed TCR beta diversity. Because profiling used bulk unsorted PBMCs, naive and antigen-experienced compartments could not be compared conclusively.

The sample was blood. In this chain, TRBV3-1 is recombined with TRBJ1-2; the D gene is perhaps TRBD1, on 5 matching bases. This TCR was recovered from a woman older than 75 in good health. At the DNA level, the sequence is TGTGCCAGCAGCCAATCCCCCGCTGGCCAGGGTGCTAAGGGCTACACCTTC. It translates to CASSQSPAGQGAKGYTF.